The entry below gives a single TCR beta chain sequence along with its context. The record originates from a study of cytomegalovirus exposure and HLA in healthy donors. Sequencing was performed with immunoSEQ multiplex PCR; in TCRdb, only in-frame clones are kept and a portion is missing. The sample holds 120,000 to 150,000 clones; approximately 91% are singletons and the top ten take about 3.1%. CDR1 is GTSNPN, CDR2 SVGIG, per germline (reference sequence). CDR3 size: 15 residues. J lost 4 bases, V lost 2 bases, and 11 bases had no gene match. The sequenced sample was PBMCs. The origin of this receptor is a woman aged 18 to 35 in good health and CMV-seropositive. The chain has TRBV30 and TRBJ2-7; 7 nucleotides match TRBD2. The CDR3, as DNA: TGTGCCTGGAGTCCTGGCGTGGGGGGGGTTTACGAGCAGTACTTC. It yields the protein CAWSPGVGGVYEQYF. Using reference TRBV30 and TRBJ2-7 for the parts outside the CDR3, the full variable domain is SQTIHQWPATLVQPVGSPLSLECTVEGTSNPNLYWYRQAAGRGLQLLFYSVGIGQISSEVPQNLSASRPQDRQFILSSKKLLLSDSGFYLCAWSPGVGGVYEQYFGPGTRLTVT.